Sequencing of this T cell receptor beta chain was carried out in a study of blood T cell repertoires in COVID-19. In the original processing: Estimation of nucleated cell counts relied on the amplification of reference gene primers. Data came from immunoSEQ multiplex PCR; TCRdb stores just in-frame clones and leaves some out. V and J calls and clone size come straight from that table; D and trimming were deduced from the DNA. The profile covers over 200,000 clones, with 75% to 90% appearing a single time and over 3% taken by the ten largest. Per the germline V gene, CDR1 is SGHRS and CDR2 is YFSETQ. The V segment lost 4 bases and the J segment 3 bases; nucleotides outside the gene matches: 8. The CDR3 contains 15 residues.

This clonotype was sampled from a woman aged 25 to 45 who had recovered from COVID-19. Sequencing was performed on peripheral blood. The chain is built from TRBV5-1 and TRBJ1-1; 8 positions agree with TRBD1. CDR3 region: CASSRTGQGDTEAFF. CDR3 in DNA: TGCGCCAGCAGCCGTACCGGACAGGGCGACACTGAAGCTTTCTTT.